Presented here are 6 T cell receptor beta chains from one specimen sequenced in a study of shared clonotypes between healthy human individuals (dated by TCRdb to the early 2020s). The library was prepared using the immunoSEQ multiplex PCR assay. TCRdb carries this immuneACCESS record with in-frame sequences only. Its versions omit some clonotypes, under half of them owing to an unresolved V gene in the studies checked, with the rest unexplained. Across this sample there are millions of clones, with about 95% seen only once. The ten largest make up around 0.13% of the sample. The sample comprised naive CD4+ T cells sorted from blood. Read against the paper, the sample's cell subset or site label means: CD45RA+ positively selected. These receptors all stem from a man between 18 and 29 years old in good health.

This clone was detected only a few times. Other DNA sequences in the same sample also yield this CDR3. V gene TRBV6-5 combines with J gene TRBJ2-1; tentative D call: TRBD2 (5 bases). CDR3 length: 11 amino acids. CDR1 and CDR2 (germline): MNHEY, SVGAGI. Trimming pared 5 bases from V and 10 bases from J, leaving 9 bases between. Here the CDR3 DNA reads TGTGCCAGCAGTCTAGCTTACGAGCAGTTCTTC. Translated, it gives CASSLAYEQFF.

The chain is built from TRBV12-5 and TRBJ2-7; 8 bases agree with TRBD1. The CDR3 is made up of 16 amino acids. CDR1 and CDR2 from the germline V gene are LGHNT and FRNRAP. V shed 6 bases, J shed 3 bases, and the junction held 13 bases outside the gene matches. The CDR3 DNA follows: TGTGCTAGTGGCCTACGATTGGACGGACAGGGCTACGAGCAGTACTTC. It yields the protein CASGLRLDGQGYEQYF.

This chain connects TRBV10-3 to TRBJ2-2, with D uncertain. Trimming removed 8 bases at V and 4 bases at J, with 11 bases between. This CDR3 region has 13 residues. CDR1 and CDR2 from the germline V gene are ENHRY and SYGVKD. The CDR3 loop is CAILPGPTGELFF. CDR3 coding DNA: TGTGCCATCCTCCCGGGTCCCACCGGGGAGCTGTTTTTT.

The J gene is TRBJ1-6, the V gene TRBV6-1; D possibly corresponds to TRBD1 (6 bases). V was cut by 0 bases and J by 0 bases, with 12 bases left in between. This CDR3 spans 18 amino acids. The germline gives CDR1 MNHNS, CDR2 SASEGT. DNA for the CDR3: TGTGCCAGCAGTGAAGCGGGGGGCGGGAGCTCCTATAATTCACCCCTCCACTTT. Translated: CASSEAGGGSSYNSPLHF.

The V call is TRBV4-3, the J call TRBJ2-3; D ambiguous. This CDR3 spans 13 amino acids. Germline CDR1 LGHNA, CDR2 YSLEER. The germline V and J ends were trimmed by 3 bases and 1 base, with 5 bases remaining between them. The CDR3 bases are TGCGCCAGCAGCCAGTATGGCACAGATACGCAGTATTTT. Translation: CASSQYGTDTQYF.

The DNA of the CDR3 is TGTGCCAGTGCCCCTACAAATTCACCCCTCCACTTT. Amino acid sequence: CASAPTNSPLHF. The chain carries TRBV2 and TRBJ1-6, with unresolved D. The CDR3 loop spans 12 amino acids. V was cut by 9 bases and J by 7 bases, with 10 bases left in between. Germline V gene data show CDR1 as SNHLY and CDR2 as FYNNEI.